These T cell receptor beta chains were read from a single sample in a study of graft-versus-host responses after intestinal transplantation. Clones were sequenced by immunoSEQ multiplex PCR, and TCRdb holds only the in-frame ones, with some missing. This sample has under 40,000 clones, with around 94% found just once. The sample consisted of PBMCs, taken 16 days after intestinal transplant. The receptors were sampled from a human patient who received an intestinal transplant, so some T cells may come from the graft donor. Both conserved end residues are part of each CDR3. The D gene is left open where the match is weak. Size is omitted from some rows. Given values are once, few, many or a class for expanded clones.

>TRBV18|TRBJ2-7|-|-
TGTGCCAGCTCGCCAACACTCCAAAGGGGCTTTTACGAGCAGTACTTC
CASSPTLQRGFYEQYF
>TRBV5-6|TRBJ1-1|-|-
TGTGCCAGCAGCCCAACGGGGGGGAGTAACACTGAAGCTTTCTTT
CASSPTGGSNTEAFF
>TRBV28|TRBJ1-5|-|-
TGTGCCAGCAGCCCTAAACTCGGACAGCCCCAGCATTTT
CASSPKLGQPQHF
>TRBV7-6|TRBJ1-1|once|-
TGTGCCAGCAGCCCTACAGGGCCGAACACTGAAGCTTTCTTT
CASSPTGPNTEAFF
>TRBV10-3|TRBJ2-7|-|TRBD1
TGTGCCATCACCGACGCGGACAGGGAATTTTACGAGCAGTACTTC
CAITDADREFYEQYF
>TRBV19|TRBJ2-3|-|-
TGTGCCAGTAGTAGCACAGGGCGAGATACGCAGTATTTT
CASSSTGRDTQYF
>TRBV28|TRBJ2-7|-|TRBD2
TGTGCCAGCAGTTATGTCGCGACTAGCGACTACGAGCAGTACTTC
CASSYVATSDYEQYF
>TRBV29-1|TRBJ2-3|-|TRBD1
TGCAGCGATGACAGGGGGCGCGCAGATACGCAGTATTTT
CSDDRGRADTQYF
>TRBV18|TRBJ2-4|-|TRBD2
TGTGCCAGCTCACCACAAGCCGGGAGGGACATTCAGTACTTC
CASSPQAGRDIQYF
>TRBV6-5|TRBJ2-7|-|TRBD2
TGTGCCAGCAGTTACATTCACAGCGGGAGGGACGAGCAGTACTTC
CASSYIHSGRDEQYF
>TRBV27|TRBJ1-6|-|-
TGTGCCAGCAGCGGACCGGGAGGAAGATCCCTCCACTTT
CASSGPGGRSLHF
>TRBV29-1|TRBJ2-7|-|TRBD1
TGCAGCGTAACTACAGGGGCCTACGAGCAGTACTTC
CSVTTGAYEQYF
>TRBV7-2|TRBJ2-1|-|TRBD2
TGTGCCAGCACCCTGTTCATAGCGGGAGCTGCCTACAATGAGCAGTTCTTC
CASTLFIAGAAYNEQFF
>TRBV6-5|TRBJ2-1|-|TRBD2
TGTGCCAGCACCATACTAGCGGGAGGGGGGGGTGAGCAGTTCTTC
CASTILAGGGGEQFF
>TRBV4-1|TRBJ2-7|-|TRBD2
TGCGCCAGCAGCCAAGTAGCGGGCGACGAGCAGTACTTC
CASSQVAGDEQYF
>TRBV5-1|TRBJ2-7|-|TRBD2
TGCGCCAGCAGCTTTAGCGGGAGTGACGAGCAGTACTTC
CASSFSGSDEQYF
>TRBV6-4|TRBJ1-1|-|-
TGTGCCAGCAGTCGGACAGAATGGACCACTGAAGCTTTCTTT
CASSRTEWTTEAFF
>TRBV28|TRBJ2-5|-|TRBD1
TGTGCCAGCAGTTTATGGGGGAGACAGGGGAAGGAGACCCAGTACTTC
CASSLWGRQGKETQYF
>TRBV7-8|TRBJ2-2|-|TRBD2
TGTGCCAGCAGCGAACAGCGGGGGGCGAACACCGGGGAGCTGTTTTTT
CASSEQRGANTGELFF
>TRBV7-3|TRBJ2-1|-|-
TGTGCCAGCAGCTTAACCCACGATGAGCAGTTCTTC
CASSLTHDEQFF
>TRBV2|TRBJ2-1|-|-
TGTGCCAGCAGTGAAGATGCAGGGCCCCGCTACAATGAGCAGTTCTTC
CASSEDAGPRYNEQFF
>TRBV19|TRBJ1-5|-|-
TGTGCCAGTAGTCACCTCGCCAGGGGACATAGCAATCAGCCCCAGCACTTT
CASSHLARGHSNQPQHF
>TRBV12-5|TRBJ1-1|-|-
TGTGCTAGTGGAACCCCAGCGAACACTGAAGCTTTCTTT
CASGTPANTEAFF